The next 30 T cell receptor beta chains were all read from a single sample in a study of T cells in tumors after PD-1 blockade. Profiling relied on immunoSEQ multiplex PCR, and the TCRdb table lists in-frame clones only, not all of them. The repertoire holds several thousand clones, with around 60% as singletons. The specimen comprised tumor tissue, sampled after anti-PD-1 treatment. These receptors all come from a human donor with basal cell carcinoma.

The chain has TRBV28 and TRBJ2-6; the D gene is possibly TRBD1 (5 bases). Between the trimmed V and J ends, which lost 9 bases and 4 bases, there was a span of 19 bases. In germline, CDR1 is MDHEN, CDR2 SYDVKM. CDR3 length: 16 amino acids. As DNA, the CDR3 is TGTGCCAGTTCGACAGCCTTTTTGGAAGGGGCCAACGTCCTGACTTTC. Its translation is CASSTAFLEGANVLTF.

The J gene is TRBJ2-1, the V gene TRBV12-3 or TRBV12-4, with TRBD2 matching over 7 bases. V shed 2 bases, J shed 5 bases, and the junction held 0 bases outside the gene matches. The CDR3 runs to 13 residues. The CDR3 here is CASSLLADNEQFF. The CDR3 DNA is TGTGCCAGCAGTTTACTAGCGGACAATGAGCAGTTCTTC.

The V call is TRBV29-1, the J call TRBJ2-1; D is ambiguous. Trimming took 3 bases from V and 9 from J, leaving 18 bases between them. The germline V gene encodes CDR1 SQVTM and CDR2 ANQGSEA. This CDR3 spans 14 amino acids. CDR3: CSVDPVRTNSEQFF. The CDR3, as DNA: TGCAGCGTTGACCCAGTGCGGACCAACAGTGAGCAGTTCTTC.

This chain joins TRBV10-3 and TRBJ2-3; TRBD2 matches 9 bases. This CDR3 region has 14 residues. V lost 6 bases to trimming and J lost 2 bases; unmatched junction nucleotides: 3. Germline V CDR1 and CDR2: ENHRY, SYGVKD. CDR3 DNA sequence: TGTGCCATCAGGGCGGGGGGGACCACAGATACGCAGTATTTT. Its protein is CAIRAGGTTDTQYF.

This chain joins TRBV29-1 and TRBJ1-2; D call uncertain. CDR3 size: 14 residues. Trimming removed 6 bases at V and 4 bases at J, with 18 bases between. In germline, CDR1 is SQVTM, CDR2 ANQGSEA. The CDR3 DNA sequence: TGCAGCGTCTTCCCGGCCACATCCTTCTATGGCTACACCTTC. It specifies CSVFPATSFYGYTF.

This rearrangement joins TRBV7-2 to TRBJ1-5; D is ambiguous. Germline V gene data show CDR1 as SGHTA and CDR2 as FQGNSA. V dropped 1 base and J dropped 0 bases, with 4 bases sitting between them. CDR3 length: 14 residues. For the CDR3, the DNA is TGTGCCAGCAGCTTAGTTCTTAGCAATCAGCCCCAGCATTTT. Amino acids: CASSLVLSNQPQHF. Complete variable domain (other parts from reference TRBV7-2 and TRBJ1-5): GAGVSQSPSNKVTEKGKDVELRCDPISGHTALYWYRQSLGQGLEFLIYFQGNSAPDKSGLPSDRFSAERTGGSVSTLTIQRTQQEDSAVYLCASSLVLSNQPQHFGDGTRLSIL.

The chain couples TRBV7-9 to TRBJ2-1; tentatively, D is TRBD1 or TRBD2 (5 bases each). Trimming cost V 2 bases and J 4 bases, with 15 bases left between them. CDR3 length: 16 residues. The germline V gene encodes CDR1 SEHNR and CDR2 FQNEAQ (reference sequence). The CDR3, as DNA: TGTGCCAGCAGCTTAATGCTCGAGGGGATTTACAATGAGCAGTTCTTC. Translating gives CASSLMLEGIYNEQFF.

The chain employs TRBV21-1 and TRBJ2-5; TRBD1 reflects the table's D call only, with no check against the DNA. TRBV21-1 is deemed a pseudogene. This CDR3 is built from 14 residues. In nucleotides, the CDR3 is TGTGCCAGCAGCACACAGAGCTACCAAGAGACCCAGTACTTC. This codes for CASSTQSYQETQYF.

This clone was seen only a few times. The chain recombines TRBV19 with TRBJ1-6; D is perhaps TRBD1 (6 bases). Germline CDR1 reads LNHDA; CDR2 reads SQIVND (reference sequence). Trimming took off 2 bases at V and 8 bases at J, with 13 bases between the two ends. The CDR3 sequence is 15 residues long. CDR3 loop: CASSITGTSDSPLHF. CDR3 in DNA: TGTGCCAGTAGTATAACCGGGACAAGTGATTCACCCCTCCACTTT.

This clone was counted only a few times. The CDR3 DNA follows: TGTGCCAGTAGTAGGACAGGGTATGATAATTCACCCCTCCACTTT. Amino acids: CASSRTGYDNSPLHF. This chain links TRBV19 with TRBJ1-6; 8 bases line up with TRBD1. Germline CDR1 reads LNHDA; CDR2 reads SQIVND (reference sequence). J lost 5 bases, V lost 4 bases, and 4 bases had no gene match. The CDR3 totals 15 residues.

This chain uses TRBV6-2 or TRBV6-3 with TRBJ1-1; D gene ambiguous. V was clipped by 0 bases and J by 1 base, with 12 bases between them. Germline lookup yields CDR1 MNHEY and CDR2 SVGEGT. The CDR3 spans 16 residues. Here the CDR3 reads CASSYSMSRRNTEAFF. Here the CDR3 DNA reads TGTGCCAGCAGTTACTCGATGTCCAGAAGGAACACTGAAGCTTTCTTT.

This rearrangement joins TRBV3-1 (or the pseudogene TRBV3-2) to TRBJ1-2; 7 nucleotides line up with TRBD1. In germline, CDR1 is LGHDT, CDR2 YNNKEL (reference sequence). The CDR3 has 13 residues. V shed 2 bases and J 6 bases; nucleotides not matched to a gene: 3. In DNA form, the CDR3 reads TGTGCCAGCAGCCAAAACACAGGGGATGGCTACACCTTC. Residues: CASSQNTGDGYTF.

V usage is TRBV6-5 and J usage is TRBJ2-5; the D gene could be TRBD1 or TRBD2 (6 bases each). This CDR3 is 14 amino acids long. The germline V and J ends were trimmed by 4 bases and 5 bases, with 14 bases remaining between them. Germline loops: CDR1 MNHEY, CDR2 SVGAGI. CDR3 nucleotide sequence: TGTGCCAGCAGTTTATCGGACAGCGGGGAGACCCAGTACTTC. This codes for CASSLSDSGETQYF.

The J gene is TRBJ2-5, the V gene TRBV5-5; TRBD2 aligns across 11 bases. The CDR3 is made up of 16 amino acids. With 6 bases clipped from V and 6 bases from J, the junction kept 13 bases outside the gene matches. The V gene's germline CDR1 is SGHKS and CDR2 YYEKEE (reference sequence). The CDR3 nucleotides are TGTGCCAGCACGCCCCTGCTAGCGGGAGGTCTGAAGACCCAGTACTTC. This gives the protein CASTPLLAGGLKTQYF. Together with reference TRBV5-5 and TRBJ2-5, the CDR3 gives the full variable domain: DAGVTQSPTHLIKTRGQQVTLRCSPISGHKSVSWYQQVLGQGPQFIFQYYEKEERGRGNFPDRFSARQFPNYSSELNVNALLLGDSALYLCASTPLLAGGLKTQYFGPGTRLLVL.

In DNA form, the CDR3 reads TGTGCCAGTAGTATAGCCGCAACAGGTAGGGAGTTCTTC. This gives the protein CASSIAATGREFF. V usage is TRBV19 and J usage is TRBJ2-1; D perhaps matches TRBD1 (5 bases). In germline, CDR1 is LNHDA, CDR2 SQIVND (reference sequence). The CDR3 totals 13 residues. Deletions cut 1 base from V and 14 bases from J, with 15 bases between.

The chain recombines TRBV7-9 with TRBJ2-3; D uncertain. V lost 2 bases and J lost 6, with 6 bases in between. CDR1 is SEHNR, CDR2 FQNEAQ, per germline (reference sequence). This CDR3 has 12 amino acids. As DNA, the CDR3 is TGTGCCAGCAGCTTATTGGTGGATACGCAGTATTTT. The encoded protein is CASSLLVDTQYF.

The rearrangement links TRBV3-1 (or the pseudogene TRBV3-2) to TRBJ2-7; D remains unclear. The germline V and J ends were trimmed by 0 bases and 3 bases, with 6 bases remaining between them. The CDR3 is made up of 13 amino acids. CDR1 is LGHDT, CDR2 YNNKEL, per germline (reference sequence). As DNA, the CDR3 is TGTGCCAGCAGCCAAGATCTGTACTACGAGCAGTACTTC. It is translated as CASSQDLYYEQYF.

A word on this clone: Distinct nucleotide sequences in the sample also encode this CDR3. This rearrangement joins TRBV3-1 (or the pseudogene TRBV3-2) to TRBJ1-1, with unresolved D. Germline V CDR1 and CDR2: LGHDT, YNNKEL (reference sequence). V was trimmed by 5 bases and J by 4 bases, leaving 8 bases between them. The length of the CDR3 is 12 residues. The CDR3 protein is CASSYKGTEAFF. The CDR3 DNA reads TGTGCCAGCAGCTATAAGGGCACTGAAGCTTTCTTT.

This clone was seen just once. The chain combines TRBV3-1 (or the pseudogene TRBV3-2) with TRBJ1-1, with no clear D. CDR1 and CDR2 from the germline V gene are LGHDT and YNNKEL (reference sequence). The V and J ends lost 4 bases and 0 bases respectively, with 3 bases between them. The CDR3 contains 12 residues. CDR3 nucleotide sequence: TGTGCCAGCAGCCTGATGAACACTGAAGCTTTCTTT. This translates into CASSLMNTEAFF.

This chain uses TRBV6-5 with TRBJ1-1; TRBD1 might be the D (5 bases). V shed 2 bases and J shed 4 bases, with 14 bases lying between them. The length of the CDR3 is 15 residues. Germline V CDR1 and CDR2: MNHEY, SVGAGI. The CDR3 bases are TGTGCCAGCAGTTACGGTAGGGGAGGTAGCACTGAAGCTTTCTTT. This encodes CASSYGRGGSTEAFF.

J is TRBJ1-1 and V is TRBV7-6, with TRBD1 as a possible D gene (5 bases). V was trimmed by 1 base and J by 10 bases, leaving 19 bases between them. The CDR3 is made up of 15 amino acids. The germline V gene encodes CDR1 SGHVS and CDR2 FNYEAQ. The CDR3: CASSLDPGVRFGAFF. For the CDR3, the DNA is TGTGCCAGCAGCTTAGATCCGGGGGTCCGGTTCGGAGCTTTCTTT.

In its sample, this clone was seen a few times. The V gene is TRBV28, the J gene TRBJ2-7; D gene unclear. The CDR3 consists of 14 residues. V shed 5 bases and J shed 1 base, with 12 bases lying between them. Per the germline V gene, CDR1 is MDHEN and CDR2 is SYDVKM. In nucleotides, the CDR3 is TGTGCCAGCAGTGCCCTCCCCCAATCCTACGAGCAGTACTTC. Translated, it gives CASSALPQSYEQYF.

This chain connects TRBV19 to TRBJ2-1; maybe TRBD2 (5 bases). Between the trimmed V and J ends, which lost 5 bases and 0 bases, there was a span of 14 bases. This CDR3 spans 16 amino acids. Germline CDR1 and CDR2: LNHDA and SQIVND (reference sequence). The CDR3 nucleotides are TGTGCCAGTAGTGGTCAAGCGGCCTCCTCCTACAATGAGCAGTTCTTC. Translating gives CASSGQAASSYNEQFF.

The chain uses TRBV30 and TRBJ1-1; TRBD1 matches 9 bases. Germline assignment: CDR1 GTSNPN and CDR2 SVGIG (reference sequence). V was clipped by 1 base and J by 10 bases; unmatched bases: 13. CDR3 length: 15 amino acids. The CDR3 DNA sequence: TGTGCCTGGAGTGACCCGGGACAGGGACTTTTAGGAGCTTTCTTT. It specifies CAWSDPGQGLLGAFF.

This clone was observed a few times. The chain recombines TRBV4-3 with TRBJ2-7; perhaps TRBD2 as D (5 bases). CDR1 and CDR2 (germline): LGHNA, YSLEER. Trimming removed 0 bases at V and 7 bases at J, with 19 bases between. This CDR3 is 16 amino acids long. This CDR3 reads CASSQDRGMGDWEQYF. The CDR3 coding sequence is TGCGCCAGCAGCCAAGATCGGGGAATGGGAGATTGGGAGCAGTACTTC.

This clone was seen a handful of times. This rearrangement joins TRBV27 to TRBJ1-5; TRBD1 is a possible D gene (6 bases). In germline, CDR1 is MNHEY, CDR2 SMNVEV (reference sequence). This CDR3 spans 15 amino acids. Trimming left V 3 bases short and J 5 bases short, with 14 bases between. The CDR3 here is CASSLEGGWDQPQHF. CDR3 DNA sequence: TGTGCCAGCAGTTTGGAGGGGGGTTGGGATCAGCCCCAGCATTTT.

Worth noting for this clone: Additional DNA sequences in this sample encode the identical CDR3. The chain is built from TRBV28 and TRBJ1-2; 8 bases agree with TRBD1. This CDR3 comprises 18 residues. Unmatched junction bases numbered 18, after V lost 2 bases and J lost 7 bases. CDR1 and CDR2 (germline): MDHEN, SYDVKM. CDR3 coding DNA: TGTGCCAGCAGTTTAATCCTCCGGGGGGCAGGGGGCAGAGGTGGCTACACCTTC. Translation gives CASSLILRGAGGRGGYTF.

CDR3 nucleotide sequence: TGCAGCGTTGTCATATACCGGGAGGACGATCAGGAGACCCAGTACTTC. This codes for CSVVIYREDDQETQYF. This chain uses TRBV29-1 with TRBJ2-5; 7 nucleotides agree with TRBD2. The V gene end was trimmed by 4 bases and the J gene end by 5 bases; junction bases not matched to a gene: 16. The CDR3 extends over 16 amino acids. CDR1 and CDR2 from the germline V gene are SQVTM and ANQGSEA.

By share, this clone counts as hyperexpanded. The chain is built from TRBV7-9 and TRBJ1-1; 9 nucleotides agree with TRBD1. Trimming removed 3 bases from V and 4 bases from J; junction bases left unmatched: 9. Germline CDR1 and CDR2: SEHNR and FQNEAQ (reference sequence). The CDR3 totals 16 residues. CDR3 DNA sequence: TGTGCCAGCAGCTTCCAAACCGGGACAGGGTCCACTGAAGCTTTCTTT. Translating it yields CASSFQTGTGSTEAFF. The full variable domain, rest sourced from reference TRBV7-9 and TRBJ1-1, is DTGVSQNPRHKITKRGQNVTFRCDPISEHNRLYWYRQTLGQGPEFLTYFQNEAQLEKSRLLSDRFSAERPKGSFSTLEIQRTEQGDSAMYLCASSFQTGTGSTEAFFGQGTRLTVV.

The chain has TRBV5-1 and TRBJ2-1, with D maybe TRBD1 (8 bases). CDR3 length: 15 amino acids. Germline CDR1 SGHRS, CDR2 YFSETQ. Trimming pared 4 bases from V and 5 bases from J, leaving 16 bases between. Written as DNA, the CDR3 is TGCGCCAGCAGCACCCTACAGGGGGGGCACAATGAGCAGTTCTTC. Amino acid sequence: CASSTLQGGHNEQFF.